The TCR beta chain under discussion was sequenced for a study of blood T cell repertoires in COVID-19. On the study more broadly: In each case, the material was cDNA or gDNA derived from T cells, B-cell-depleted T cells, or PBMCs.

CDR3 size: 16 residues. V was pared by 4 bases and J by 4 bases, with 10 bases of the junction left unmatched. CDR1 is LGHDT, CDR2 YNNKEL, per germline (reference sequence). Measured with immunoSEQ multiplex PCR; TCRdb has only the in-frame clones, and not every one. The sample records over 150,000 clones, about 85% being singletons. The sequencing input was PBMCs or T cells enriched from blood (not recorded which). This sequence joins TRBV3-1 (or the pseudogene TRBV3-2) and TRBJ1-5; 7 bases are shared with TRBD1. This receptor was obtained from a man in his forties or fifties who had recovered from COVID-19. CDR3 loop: CASSPGQAEFNQPQHF. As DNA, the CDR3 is TGTGCCAGCAGCCCCGGACAGGCCGAATTTAATCAGCCCCAGCATTTT.